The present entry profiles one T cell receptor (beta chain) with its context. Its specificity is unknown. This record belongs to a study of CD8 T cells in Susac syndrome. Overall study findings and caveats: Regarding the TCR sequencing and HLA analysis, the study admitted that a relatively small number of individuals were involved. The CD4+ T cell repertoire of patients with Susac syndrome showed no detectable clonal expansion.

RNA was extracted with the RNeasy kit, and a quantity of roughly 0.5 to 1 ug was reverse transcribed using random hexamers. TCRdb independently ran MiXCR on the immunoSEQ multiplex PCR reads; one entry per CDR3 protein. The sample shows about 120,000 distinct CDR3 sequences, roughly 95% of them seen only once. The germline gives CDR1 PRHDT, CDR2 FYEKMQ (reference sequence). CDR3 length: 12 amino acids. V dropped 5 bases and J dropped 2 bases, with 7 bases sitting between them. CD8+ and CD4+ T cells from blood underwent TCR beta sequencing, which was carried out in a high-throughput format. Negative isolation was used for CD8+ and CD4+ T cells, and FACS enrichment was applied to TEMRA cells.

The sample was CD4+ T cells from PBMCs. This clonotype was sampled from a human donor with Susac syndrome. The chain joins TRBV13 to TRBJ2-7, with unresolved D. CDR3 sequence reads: CASSRHTYEQYF. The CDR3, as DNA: TGTGCCAGCAGCCGTCACACCTACGAGCAGTACTTC.